This T cell receptor (beta chain) was documented in a study of blood T cell repertoires in COVID-19. Study information: The study drew acute and convalescent COVID-19 samples from the United States, Italy and Spain. Sources were T cells, B-cell-depleted T cells, or PBMCs; the material itself was cDNA or gDNA.

Trimming stripped 0 bases from V and 1 base from J, with 16 bases between. Per germline, CDR1 SGHRS and CDR2 YFSETQ. The CDR3 runs 17 residues. The authors' processing: Amplifying reference gene primers gave estimates of nucleated cell counts. This table comes from immunoSEQ multiplex PCR, and its TCRdb copy is limited to in-frame clones, with some not included. That table supplies the V and J calls and clone size; D and trimming were determined from the DNA. The repertoire includes hundreds of thousands of clones, under 90% of them detected once, and 2% to 3% sits in the top ten. The rearrangement links TRBV5-1 to TRBJ1-1; TRBD1 might be the D (5 bases). The receptor comes from a middle-aged woman with active or convalescent COVID-19. Material: peripheral blood. The DNA of the CDR3 is TGCGCCAGCAGCTTGGTTGCTACAGGCTCGTGGAACACTGAAGCTTTCTTT. Translating gives CASSLVATGSWNTEAFF.